These T cell receptor beta chains were read from a single sample in a study of post-analysis software for immune sequencing data. MiXCR, run by TCRdb on the PCR reads, gives a single entry per CDR3 protein. Here the sample spans over 150,000 distinct CDR3 sequences, approximately 31% being singletons. The sample was blood. Every receptor here comes from a girl aged 10 to 17 with multiple sclerosis. Each CDR3 is given with its conserved first and last residue. The order of the fields is V gene, J gene, clone size, D gene, CDR3 protein, CDR3 DNA. The D gene is left open where the match is weak. Clone size is not always given. Where it is, it says once, few, many or a class for expanded clones.

V gene: TRBV24-1
J gene: TRBJ1-1
clone size: .
D gene: .
CDR3 protein: CATRIRVPEAFF
CDR3 DNA: TGTGCCACAAGAATCAGGGTCCCTGAAGCTTTCTTT

V gene: TRBV5-1
J gene: TRBJ2-1
clone size: .
D gene: .
CDR3 protein: CASRSPGSGNEQFF
CDR3 DNA: TGCGCCAGCCGCTCGCCGGGCTCTGGAAATGAGCAGTTCTTC

V gene: TRBV6-2/TRBV6-3
J gene: TRBJ2-5
clone size: many
D gene: TRBD2
CDR3 protein: CASTPGTSGGQETQYF
CDR3 DNA: TGTGCCAGCACCCCAGGAACTAGCGGGGGCCAAGAGACCCAGTACTTC

V gene: TRBV20-1
J gene: TRBJ1-5
clone size: .
D gene: TRBD1
CDR3 protein: CSAREGGYGQPQHF
CDR3 DNA: TGCAGTGCTAGAGAAGGGGGCTACGGTCAGCCCCAGCATTTT

V gene: TRBV4-1
J gene: TRBJ2-5
clone size: many
D gene: .
CDR3 protein: CASSPHEIQIFQETQYF
CDR3 DNA: TGCGCCAGCAGCCCACATGAAATCCAAATCTTCCAAGAGACCCAGTACTTC

V gene: TRBV4-2
J gene: TRBJ2-5
clone size: few
D gene: TRBD2
CDR3 protein: CASSQDPGTSYKQYF
CDR3 DNA: TGTGCCAGCAGCCAAGATCCCGGGACTAGCTACAAGCAGTACTTC

V gene: TRBV10-1
J gene: TRBJ1-1
clone size: few
D gene: .
CDR3 protein: CASLWENTEAFF
CDR3 DNA: TGCGCCAGCCTTTGGGAGAACACTGAAGCTTTCTTT

V gene: TRBV3-1
J gene: TRBJ2-3
clone size: .
D gene: TRBD2
CDR3 protein: CASTRASGSPDTQYF
CDR3 DNA: TGTGCCAGTACAAGGGCTAGCGGGAGCCCAGATACGCAGTATTTT

V gene: TRBV4-1
J gene: TRBJ1-2
clone size: many
D gene: .
CDR3 protein: CASSPSLGRDKRYTF
CDR3 DNA: TGCGCCAGCAGCCCATCCCTGGGGAGGGATAAGCGCTACACCTTC

V gene: TRBV7-3
J gene: TRBJ1-1
clone size: many
D gene: TRBD1
CDR3 protein: CASSAGTAGNTEAFF
CDR3 DNA: TGTGCCAGCAGCGCTGGGACAGCTGGAAACACTGAAGCTTTCTTT

V gene: TRBV11-2
J gene: TRBJ2-1
clone size: many
D gene: TRBD2
CDR3 protein: CASSLRMPLAGVPNEQFF
CDR3 DNA: TGTGCCAGCAGCTTACGAATGCCCCTAGCGGGAGTCCCAAATGAGCAGTTCTTC

V gene: TRBV7-2
J gene: TRBJ2-5
clone size: few
D gene: .
CDR3 protein: CASSLASYQETQYF
CDR3 DNA: TGTGCCAGCAGCTTAGCGTCATACCAAGAGACCCAGTACTTC

V gene: TRBV3-1
J gene: TRBJ2-1
clone size: few
D gene: .
CDR3 protein: CASSPQYNEQFF
CDR3 DNA: TGTGCCAGCAGCCCCCAATACAATGAGCAGTTCTTC

V gene: TRBV6-2/TRBV6-3
J gene: TRBJ2-1
clone size: many
D gene: .
CDR3 protein: CASSPQANEQFF
CDR3 DNA: TGTGCCAGCAGTCCCCAGGCCAATGAGCAGTTCTTC

V gene: TRBV5-1
J gene: TRBJ2-7
clone size: many
D gene: TRBD1
CDR3 protein: CASSLTGTVYEQYF
CDR3 DNA: TGCGCCAGCAGCCTGACCGGGACAGTCTACGAGCAGTACTTC

V gene: TRBV5-5
J gene: TRBJ2-7
clone size: many
D gene: TRBD2
CDR3 protein: CASSLAIRTGGGYEQYF
CDR3 DNA: TGTGCCAGCAGCTTGGCCATTCGGACGGGAGGGGGCTACGAGCAGTACTTC

V gene: TRBV4-1
J gene: TRBJ2-7
clone size: many
D gene: .
CDR3 protein: CASSQEYEQYF
CDR3 DNA: TGCGCCAGCAGCCAAGAATACGAGCAGTACTTC

V gene: TRBV29-1
J gene: TRBJ2-5
clone size: many
D gene: .
CDR3 protein: CSVDVRKETQYF
CDR3 DNA: TGCAGCGTTGATGTCAGGAAAGAGACCCAGTACTTC

V gene: TRBV7-9
J gene: TRBJ1-2
clone size: few
D gene: .
CDR3 protein: CASSSPGGGYTF
CDR3 DNA: TGTGCCAGCAGCTCCCCGGGGGGCGGCTACACCTTC

V gene: TRBV7-9
J gene: TRBJ2-7
clone size: many
D gene: .
CDR3 protein: CASSTSGRGFNEQYF
CDR3 DNA: TGTGCCAGCAGCACGTCTGGGCGTGGGTTCAACGAGCAGTACTTC

V gene: TRBV29-1
J gene: TRBJ1-2
clone size: .
D gene: .
CDR3 protein: CSVIQGFGYTF
CDR3 DNA: TGCAGCGTAATACAGGGTTTTGGCTACACCTTC

V gene: TRBV7-2
J gene: TRBJ2-3
clone size: many
D gene: .
CDR3 protein: CASSYSTGGTDTQYF
CDR3 DNA: TGTGCCAGCAGCTACTCAACCGGCGGCACAGATACGCAGTATTTT

V gene: TRBV6-5
J gene: TRBJ2-3
clone size: many
D gene: TRBD2
CDR3 protein: CASSSLAGPTDTQYF
CDR3 DNA: TGTGCCAGCAGCTCACTAGCGGGCCCCACAGATACGCAGTATTTT

V gene: TRBV11-2
J gene: TRBJ2-1
clone size: .
D gene: TRBD2
CDR3 protein: CASSLVPETSGRADYNEQFF
CDR3 DNA: TGTGCCAGCAGCTTAGTCCCCGAGACTAGCGGGAGGGCCGACTACAATGAGCAGTTCTTC

V gene: TRBV20-1
J gene: TRBJ2-4
clone size: .
D gene: TRBD2
CDR3 protein: CSARVAGTRGNIQYF
CDR3 DNA: TGCAGTGCTAGAGTAGCGGGGACTAGGGGAAACATTCAGTACTTC

V gene: TRBV27
J gene: TRBJ1-5
clone size: .
D gene: TRBD1
CDR3 protein: CTSSFRGDRFGQPQHF
CDR3 DNA: TGTACCAGCAGTTTTCGGGGGGACAGGTTCGGGCAGCCCCAGCATTTT

V gene: TRBV6-5
J gene: TRBJ2-5
clone size: .
D gene: .
CDR3 protein: CASSYRDRQETQYF
CDR3 DNA: TGTGCCAGCAGTTACCGGGACCGTCAAGAGACCCAGTACTTC

V gene: TRBV6-5
J gene: TRBJ1-2
clone size: many
D gene: .
CDR3 protein: CASSSPWTLGGYTF
CDR3 DNA: TGTGCCAGCAGTTCCCCTTGGACCCTTGGGGGCTACACCTTC

V gene: TRBV12-5
J gene: TRBJ2-3
clone size: .
D gene: .
CDR3 protein: CASGLSPSSSGTQYF
CDR3 DNA: TGTGCTAGTGGTTTGTCCCCTAGCAGCTCAGGTACGCAGTATTTT

V gene: TRBV20-1
J gene: TRBJ1-2
clone size: many
D gene: .
CDR3 protein: CSASLRGRPYGYTF
CDR3 DNA: TGCAGTGCTAGTCTAAGGGGAAGACCCTATGGCTACACCTTC

V gene: TRBV5-1
J gene: TRBJ1-1
clone size: .
D gene: TRBD1
CDR3 protein: CASSSTGQGNTEAFF
CDR3 DNA: TGCGCCAGCAGCTCAACAGGACAGGGCAACACTGAAGCTTTCTTT

V gene: TRBV5-1
J gene: TRBJ2-3
clone size: .
D gene: .
CDR3 protein: CANSLAARAMDSTDTQYF
CDR3 DNA: TGCGCCAACAGCTTGGCTGCTAGGGCTATGGATAGCACAGATACGCAGTATTTT

V gene: TRBV11-2
J gene: TRBJ2-7
clone size: many
D gene: .
CDR3 protein: CASSWMAGFQGPLEQYF
CDR3 DNA: TGTGCCAGCAGCTGGATGGCAGGGTTTCAGGGTCCGCTCGAGCAGTACTTC

V gene: TRBV20-1
J gene: TRBJ1-5
clone size: .
D gene: .
CDR3 protein: CSAPGGSNQPQHF
CDR3 DNA: TGCAGTGCACCCGGGGGTAGCAATCAGCCCCAGCATTTT

V gene: TRBV7-3
J gene: TRBJ2-1
clone size: many
D gene: .
CDR3 protein: CASSLDPSGEQFF
CDR3 DNA: TGTGCCAGCAGTCTAGATCCCTCCGGCGAGCAGTTCTTC

V gene: TRBV3-1
J gene: TRBJ1-4
clone size: .
D gene: .
CDR3 protein: CASSQSSRWRDEKLFF
CDR3 DNA: TGTGCCAGCAGCCAAAGTAGTAGGTGGCGAGATGAAAAACTGTTTTTT

V gene: TRBV28
J gene: TRBJ1-2
clone size: many
D gene: .
CDR3 protein: CASSFSPTVPDGYTF
CDR3 DNA: TGTGCCAGCAGTTTTAGCCCTACGGTCCCTGATGGCTACACCTTC

V gene: TRBV11-1
J gene: TRBJ2-3
clone size: .
D gene: .
CDR3 protein: CASSLGRGRIDTQYF
CDR3 DNA: TGTGCCAGCAGCTTAGGGAGGGGGCGGATCGATACGCAGTATTTT

V gene: TRBV18
J gene: TRBJ2-5
clone size: many
D gene: .
CDR3 protein: CASSVGEETQYF
CDR3 DNA: TGTGCCAGCTCAGTAGGGGAAGAGACCCAGTACTTC

V gene: TRBV29-1
J gene: TRBJ2-3
clone size: few
D gene: .
CDR3 protein: CSVDPARTDTQYF
CDR3 DNA: TGCAGCGTTGATCCCGCCAGAACAGATACGCAGTATTTT

V gene: TRBV7-9
J gene: TRBJ2-1
clone size: .
D gene: TRBD2
CDR3 protein: CASSFTGLAFF
CDR3 DNA: TGTGCCAGCAGCTTTACAGGACTAGCGTTCTTC

V gene: TRBV20-1
J gene: TRBJ2-5
clone size: many
D gene: TRBD2
CDR3 protein: CSAMEGGPETQYF
CDR3 DNA: TGCAGTGCAATGGAGGGAGGGCCAGAGACCCAGTACTTC

V gene: TRBV15
J gene: TRBJ1-5
clone size: once
D gene: TRBD1
CDR3 protein: CATSRVPGQGCQPQHF
CDR3 DNA: TGTGCCACCAGCAGAGTTCCGGGACAGGGGTGCCAGCCCCAGCATTTT

V gene: TRBV10-2
J gene: TRBJ2-7
clone size: .
D gene: TRBD1
CDR3 protein: CASSELGTVLSYEQYF
CDR3 DNA: TGCGCCAGCAGTGAGCTTGGGACAGTGCTTTCCTACGAGCAGTACTTC

V gene: TRBV5-6
J gene: TRBJ1-1
clone size: .
D gene: .
CDR3 protein: CASSLRGQANTEAFF
CDR3 DNA: TGTGCCAGCAGCTTGAGAGGTCAGGCGAACACTGAAGCTTTCTTT

V gene: TRBV7-6
J gene: TRBJ1-3
clone size: few
D gene: .
CDR3 protein: CASSLGGNTIYF
CDR3 DNA: TGTGCCAGCAGCTTAGGGGGAAACACCATATATTTT

V gene: TRBV20-1
J gene: TRBJ2-2
clone size: .
D gene: TRBD1
CDR3 protein: CSAWDSYTGELFF
CDR3 DNA: TGCAGTGCTTGGGACAGCTACACCGGGGAGCTGTTTTTT

V gene: TRBV29-1
J gene: TRBJ1-2
clone size: many
D gene: TRBD1
CDR3 protein: CSAPTGSDGYTF
CDR3 DNA: TGCAGCGCCCCGACAGGGAGCGATGGCTACACCTTC

V gene: TRBV20-1
J gene: TRBJ2-3
clone size: many
D gene: TRBD2
CDR3 protein: CSATSGRVKDTQYF
CDR3 DNA: TGCAGTGCTACTAGCGGGAGGGTTAAAGATACGCAGTATTTT

V gene: TRBV7-2
J gene: TRBJ2-3
clone size: many
D gene: .
CDR3 protein: CASGSTGGSIVDTQYF
CDR3 DNA: TGTGCCAGCGGATCCACCGGGGGCTCTATCGTAGATACGCAGTATTTT

V gene: TRBV15
J gene: TRBJ2-1
clone size: many
D gene: TRBD2
CDR3 protein: CATSRGLAGGPGTYNEQFF
CDR3 DNA: TGTGCCACCAGCAGAGGACTAGCGGGAGGGCCTGGGACCTACAATGAGCAGTTCTTC

V gene: TRBV10-3
J gene: TRBJ2-1
clone size: .
D gene: .
CDR3 protein: CATGPQLYLETQFF
CDR3 DNA: TGTGCCACCGGCCCCCAACTATATTTGGAGACCCAGTTCTTC

V gene: TRBV5-1
J gene: TRBJ2-5
clone size: few
D gene: .
CDR3 protein: CASSLADRTKETQYF
CDR3 DNA: TGCGCCAGCAGCTTGGCCGACAGGACCAAAGAGACCCAGTACTTC

V gene: TRBV15
J gene: TRBJ2-1
clone size: many
D gene: TRBD2
CDR3 protein: CATSRDLGLRGGFNEQFF
CDR3 DNA: TGTGCCACCAGCAGAGATCTTGGTTTGCGGGGGGGTTTCAATGAGCAGTTCTTC

V gene: TRBV20-1
J gene: TRBJ2-3
clone size: many
D gene: .
CDR3 protein: CSASGTSSTDTQYF
CDR3 DNA: TGCAGTGCTAGTGGGACTTCTAGCACAGATACGCAGTATTTT

V gene: TRBV11-2
J gene: TRBJ2-7
clone size: many
D gene: TRBD2
CDR3 protein: CASSSTSGSSYEQYF
CDR3 DNA: TGTGCCAGCAGCAGTACTAGCGGGAGCTCCTACGAGCAGTACTTC